This is a list of T cell receptor beta chains from one sample in a study of T cell responses to AZD1222 COVID-19 vaccine. Repertoires were generated with immunoSEQ multiplex PCR, while TCRdb's copy carries only in-frame clones and drops some. The profile shows 150,000 to 200,000 clones, 90% to 95% of them singletons. The specimen comprised peripheral blood, sampled 28 days after the second AZD1222 dose. Receptors originate from an adult who received the AZD1222 COVID-19 vaccine. Both conserved end residues are part of each CDR3. Fields, in order: J gene, D gene, V gene, clone size, CDR3 protein, CDR3 DNA. D genes are given only for firm matches. Clone size is stated in some rows and not others, as once, few, many or a class when expanded.

TRBJ2-7	.	TRBV5-1	once	CATRIGRAGEQYF	TGCGCCACCAGGATCGGACGCGCAGGTGAGCAGTACTTC
TRBJ2-6	.	TRBV19	once	CASSMTAGANVLTF	TGTGCCAGTAGTATGACGGCCGGGGCCAACGTCCTGACTTTC
TRBJ2-3	.	TRBV2	.	CASSGGSIRTDTQYF	TGTGCCAGCAGTGGAGGGAGCATCCGCACAGATACGCAGTATTTT
TRBJ1-5	.	TRBV30	.	CAWSSGYYSNQPQHF	TGTGCCTGGAGTTCGGGATACTATAGCAATCAGCCCCAGCATTTT
TRBJ2-7	.	TRBV6-2/TRBV6-3	.	CASSYFYEQYF	TGTGCCAGCAGTTACTTTTACGAGCAGTACTTC
TRBJ1-2	TRBD1	TRBV28	.	CATTTGARDNYGYTF	TGTGCCACCACGACAGGGGCCCGAGATAACTATGGCTACACCTTC
TRBJ1-1	.	TRBV12-3/TRBV12-4	once	CASRGEGRGEAFF	TGTGCCAGCAGGGGGGAGGGACGGGGTGAAGCTTTCTTT
TRBJ1-2	TRBD1	TRBV7-6	.	CASSLERDRGLTGYTF	TGTGCCAGCAGCTTAGAGCGGGACAGGGGCCTGACGGGCTACACCTTC
TRBJ2-5	TRBD2	TRBV2	.	CASSRPGLAAEETQYF	TGTGCCAGCAGCAGACCGGGACTAGCGGCCGAAGAGACCCAGTACTTC
TRBJ2-2	.	TRBV25-1	.	CASSEWAGWATGELFF	TGTGCCAGCAGTGAATGGGCGGGATGGGCCACCGGGGAGCTGTTTTTT
TRBJ2-5	.	TRBV12-3/TRBV12-4	.	CASRGGEWGTQYF	TGTGCCAGCAGAGGGGGAGAGTGGGGGACCCAGTACTTC
TRBJ1-5	.	TRBV19	.	CASSRALNQPQHF	TGTGCCAGTAGTAGGGCCCTTAATCAGCCCCAGCATTTT
TRBJ2-1	TRBD1	TRBV5-1	.	CASSLEGANEQFF	TGCGCCAGCAGCTTGGAGGGGGCCAATGAGCAGTTCTTC
TRBJ2-7	.	TRBV18	.	CASSPRQASGEQYF	TGTGCCAGCTCACCAAGACAGGCTAGTGGGGAGCAGTACTTC
TRBJ2-7	.	TRBV2	.	CASSPWGDPTIYEQYF	TGTGCCAGCAGTCCCTGGGGAGACCCCACTATTTACGAGCAGTACTTC
TRBJ1-2	TRBD1	TRBV18	.	CASSRTGGRDYGYTF	TGTGCCAGCTCCCGGACAGGGGGCCGGGACTATGGCTACACCTTC
TRBJ1-4	.	TRBV28	once	CASRDFKNEKLFF	TGTGCCAGCCGGGACTTTAAAAATGAAAAACTGTTTTTT